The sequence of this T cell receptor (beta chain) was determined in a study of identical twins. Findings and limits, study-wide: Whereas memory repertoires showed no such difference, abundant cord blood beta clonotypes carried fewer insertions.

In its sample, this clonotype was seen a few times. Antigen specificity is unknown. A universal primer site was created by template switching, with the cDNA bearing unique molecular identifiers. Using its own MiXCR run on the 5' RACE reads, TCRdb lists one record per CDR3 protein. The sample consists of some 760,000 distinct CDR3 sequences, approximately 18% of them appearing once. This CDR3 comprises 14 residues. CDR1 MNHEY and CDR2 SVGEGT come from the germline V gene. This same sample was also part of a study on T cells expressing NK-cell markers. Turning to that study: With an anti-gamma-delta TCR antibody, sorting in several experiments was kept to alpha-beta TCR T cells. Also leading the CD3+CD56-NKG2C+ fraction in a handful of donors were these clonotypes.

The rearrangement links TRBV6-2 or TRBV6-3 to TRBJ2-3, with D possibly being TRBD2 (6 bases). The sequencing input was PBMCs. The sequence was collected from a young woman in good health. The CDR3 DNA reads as TGTGTCATAGCGGAGTCCTCTAGCACAGATACGCAGTATTTT. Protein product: CVIAESSSTDTQYF.